This TCR beta chain emerged from a study of cytomegalovirus exposure and HLA in healthy donors. It was with 60 Vbeta and 13 Jbeta primers that the PCR ran. Some clones are missing from TCRdb's copy, which holds only in-frame ones; the method was immunoSEQ multiplex PCR. The table lists roughly 74,000 clones. The CDR3 length is 14 residues. V lost 8 bases and J 3 bases, leaving 20 bases between the germline ends. The germline CDR1 and CDR2 sequences are GTSNPN and SVGIG (reference sequence). The chain couples TRBV30 to TRBJ2-7, with a weak D call TRBD2 (6 bases). The sequence was collected from a female donor in good health and CMV-seropositive. Source material: PBMCs. CDR3 loop: CASRSGGVYYEQYF. In nucleotides, the CDR3 is TGTGCCAGCCGCAGCGGAGGGGTTTACTACGAGCAGTACTTC.